The clone carrying this T cell receptor (beta chain) showed up just a few times. Its antigen is not known. A read error may be the cause here, since a much bigger clone is one base away. Trimming shortened V by 4 bases and J by 2 bases, and 5 bases separated the two germline ends. CDR1 is KGHDR and CDR2 is SFDVKD in the germline V gene. The CDR3 length is 13 residues. The sorted Tregs were CD4+CD25+CD127-/low cells. Semi-nested PCR with Nested Universal Primer A followed constant-region reverse priming of full-length variable regions. MiXCR, applied by TCRdb to the 5' RACE reads, yields one record per CDR3 protein. This sample has some 11,000 distinct CDR3 sequences; about a quarter occur once, and the top ten carry roughly 3.2%. Study-level results: Greatest tumor Treg TCR overlap was with tumor naive CD4+ cells. The TCR gene usage of tumor memory CD4+ T cells clustered together with blood and lymph node memory CD4+ cells and with lymph node naive CD4+ cells.

This receptor was obtained from a female donor with breast cancer. The chain carries TRBV24-1 and TRBJ1-3; D remains unclear. Sequencing was carried out using Tregs sorted from a lymph node. In nucleotides, the CDR3 is TGTGCCACCAGTGAAAGCGCTGGAAACACCATATATTTT. This encodes CATSESAGNTIYF.